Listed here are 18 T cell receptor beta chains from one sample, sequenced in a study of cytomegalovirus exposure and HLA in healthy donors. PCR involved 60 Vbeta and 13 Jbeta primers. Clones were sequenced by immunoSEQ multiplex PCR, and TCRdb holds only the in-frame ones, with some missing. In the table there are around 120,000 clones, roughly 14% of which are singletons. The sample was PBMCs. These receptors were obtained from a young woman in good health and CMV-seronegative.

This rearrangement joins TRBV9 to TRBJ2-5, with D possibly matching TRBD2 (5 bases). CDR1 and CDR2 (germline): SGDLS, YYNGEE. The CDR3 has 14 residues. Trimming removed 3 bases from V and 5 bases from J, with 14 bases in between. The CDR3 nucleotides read TGTGCCAGCAGCGGATACGGTGGCGGGGAGACCCAGTACTTC. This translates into CASSGYGGGETQYF.

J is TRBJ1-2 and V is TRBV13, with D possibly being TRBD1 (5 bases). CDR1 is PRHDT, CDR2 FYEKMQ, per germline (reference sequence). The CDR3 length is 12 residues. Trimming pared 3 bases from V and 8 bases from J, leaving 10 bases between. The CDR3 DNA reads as TGTGCCAGCAGCTTGGGGGGAGACGGCTACACCTTC. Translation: CASSLGGDGYTF.

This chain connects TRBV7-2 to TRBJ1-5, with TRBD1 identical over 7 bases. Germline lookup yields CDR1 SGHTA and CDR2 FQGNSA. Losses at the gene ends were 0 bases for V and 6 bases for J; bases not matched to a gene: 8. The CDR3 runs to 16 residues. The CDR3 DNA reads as TGTGCCAGCAGCTTAGCTTCTCGCTCAGGGGGTCAGCCCCAGCATTTT. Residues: CASSLASRSGGQPQHF.

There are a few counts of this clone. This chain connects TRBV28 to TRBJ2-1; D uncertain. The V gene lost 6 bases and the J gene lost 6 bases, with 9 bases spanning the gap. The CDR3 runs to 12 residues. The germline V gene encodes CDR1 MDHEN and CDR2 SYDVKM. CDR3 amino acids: CASSLASNEQFF. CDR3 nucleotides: TGTGCCAGCAGCTTGGCCTCCAATGAGCAGTTCTTC.

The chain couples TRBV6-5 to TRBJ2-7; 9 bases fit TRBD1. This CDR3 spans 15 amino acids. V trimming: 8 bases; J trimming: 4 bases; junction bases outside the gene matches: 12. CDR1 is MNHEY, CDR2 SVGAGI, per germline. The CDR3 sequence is CASEPRTGAIYEQYF. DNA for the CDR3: TGTGCCAGCGAACCCAGGACAGGGGCTATTTACGAGCAGTACTTC.

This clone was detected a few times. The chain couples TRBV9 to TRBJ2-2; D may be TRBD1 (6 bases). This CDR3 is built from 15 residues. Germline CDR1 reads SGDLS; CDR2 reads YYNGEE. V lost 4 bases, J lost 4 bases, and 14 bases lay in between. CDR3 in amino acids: CASSFGQRGTGELFF. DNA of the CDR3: TGTGCCAGCAGCTTCGGACAGAGAGGCACCGGGGAGCTGTTTTTT.

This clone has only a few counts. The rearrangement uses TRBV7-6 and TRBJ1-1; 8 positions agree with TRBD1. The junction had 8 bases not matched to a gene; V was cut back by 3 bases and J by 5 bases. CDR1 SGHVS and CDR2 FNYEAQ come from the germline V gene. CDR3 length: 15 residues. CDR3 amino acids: CASSFRTGRRTEAFF. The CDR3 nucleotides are TGTGCCAGCAGCTTTAGGACAGGGAGGAGGACTGAAGCTTTCTTT.

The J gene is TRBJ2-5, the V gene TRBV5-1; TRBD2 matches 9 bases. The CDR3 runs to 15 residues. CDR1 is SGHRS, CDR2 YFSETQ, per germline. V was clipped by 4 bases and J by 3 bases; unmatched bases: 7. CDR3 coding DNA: TGCGCCAGCAGCCCCAATAGCGGGGGAGAAGAGACCCAGTACTTC. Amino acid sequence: CASSPNSGGEETQYF.

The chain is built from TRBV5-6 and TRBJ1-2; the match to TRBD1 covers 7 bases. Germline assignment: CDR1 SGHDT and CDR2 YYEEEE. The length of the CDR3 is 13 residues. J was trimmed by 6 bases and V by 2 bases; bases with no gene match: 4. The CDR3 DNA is TGTGCCAGCAGCTTTCACAGGGGTGATGGCTACACCTTC. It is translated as CASSFHRGDGYTF.

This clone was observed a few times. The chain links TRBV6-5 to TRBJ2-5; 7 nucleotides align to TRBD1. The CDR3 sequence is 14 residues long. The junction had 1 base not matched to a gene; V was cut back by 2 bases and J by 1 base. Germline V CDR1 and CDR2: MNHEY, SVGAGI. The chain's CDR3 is CASSYRDSQETQYF. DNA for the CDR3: TGTGCCAGCAGTTACCGGGACAGCCAAGAGACCCAGTACTTC.

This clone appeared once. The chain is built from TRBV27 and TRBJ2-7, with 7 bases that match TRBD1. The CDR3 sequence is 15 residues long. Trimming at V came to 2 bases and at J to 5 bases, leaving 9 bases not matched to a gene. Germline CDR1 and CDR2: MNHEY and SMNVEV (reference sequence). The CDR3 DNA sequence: TGTGCCAGCAGTTTAGTATTCAGGGGGTTCCACGAGCAGTACTTC. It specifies CASSLVFRGFHEQYF.

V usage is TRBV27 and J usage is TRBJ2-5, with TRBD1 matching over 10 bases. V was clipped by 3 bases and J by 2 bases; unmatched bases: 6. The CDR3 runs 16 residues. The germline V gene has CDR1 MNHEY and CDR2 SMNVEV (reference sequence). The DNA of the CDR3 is TGTGCCAGCAGTTTCGCGGACAGGGGGGATCAAGAGACCCAGTACTTC. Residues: CASSFADRGDQETQYF.

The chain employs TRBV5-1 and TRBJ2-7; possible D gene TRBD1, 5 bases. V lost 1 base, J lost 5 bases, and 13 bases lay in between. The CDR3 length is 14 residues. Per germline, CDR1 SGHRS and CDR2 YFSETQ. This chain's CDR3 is CASSLSQGGHEQYF. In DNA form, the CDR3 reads TGCGCCAGCAGCTTGAGCCAGGGTGGCCACGAGCAGTACTTC.

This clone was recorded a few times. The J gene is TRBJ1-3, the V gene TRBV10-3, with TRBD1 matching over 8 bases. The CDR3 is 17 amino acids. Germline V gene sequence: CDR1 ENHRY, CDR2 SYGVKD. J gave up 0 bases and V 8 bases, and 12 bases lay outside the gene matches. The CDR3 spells CAIGSRTGLSSGNTIYF. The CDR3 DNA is TGTGCCATCGGGTCGAGGACAGGGCTCAGCTCTGGAAACACCATATATTTT.

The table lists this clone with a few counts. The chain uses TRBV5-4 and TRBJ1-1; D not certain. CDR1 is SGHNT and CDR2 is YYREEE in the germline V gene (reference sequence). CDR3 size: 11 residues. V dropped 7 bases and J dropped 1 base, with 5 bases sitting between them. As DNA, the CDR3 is TGTGCCAGCGGCCGGAACACTGAAGCTTTCTTT. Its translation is CASGRNTEAFF.

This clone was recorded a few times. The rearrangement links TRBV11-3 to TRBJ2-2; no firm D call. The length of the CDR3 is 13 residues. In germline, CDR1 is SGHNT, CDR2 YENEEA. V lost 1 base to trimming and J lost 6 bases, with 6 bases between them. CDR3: CASSLAHPGELFF. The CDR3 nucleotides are TGTGCCAGCAGCTTAGCCCATCCCGGGGAGCTGTTTTTT.

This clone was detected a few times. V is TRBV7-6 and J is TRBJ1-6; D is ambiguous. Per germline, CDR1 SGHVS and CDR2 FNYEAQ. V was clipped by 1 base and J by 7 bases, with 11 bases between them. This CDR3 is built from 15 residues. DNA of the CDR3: TGTGCCAGCAGCTTAGGGGCCGCAGAAAATTCACCCCTCCACTTT. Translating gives CASSLGAAENSPLHF.

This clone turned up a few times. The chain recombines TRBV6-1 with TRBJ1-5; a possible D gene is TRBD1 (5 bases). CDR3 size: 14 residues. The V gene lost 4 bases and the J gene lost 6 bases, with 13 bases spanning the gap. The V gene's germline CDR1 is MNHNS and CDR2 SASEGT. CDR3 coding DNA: TGTGCCAGCAGTGGGCAGGGAGGGAGTCAGCCCCAGCATTTT. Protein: CASSGQGGSQPQHF.